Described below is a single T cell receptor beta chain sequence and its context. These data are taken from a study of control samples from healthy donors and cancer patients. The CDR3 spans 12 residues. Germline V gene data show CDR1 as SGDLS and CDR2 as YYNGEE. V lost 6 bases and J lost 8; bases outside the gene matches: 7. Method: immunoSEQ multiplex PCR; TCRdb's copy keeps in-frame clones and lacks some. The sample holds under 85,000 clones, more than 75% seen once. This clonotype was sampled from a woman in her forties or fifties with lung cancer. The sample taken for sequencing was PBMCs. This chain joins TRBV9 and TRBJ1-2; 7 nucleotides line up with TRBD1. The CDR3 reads CASNRGLEGYTF. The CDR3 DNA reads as TGTGCCAGCAATAGGGGGCTGGAGGGCTACACCTTC.